This is a list of T cell receptor beta chains from one sample in a study of immune cell composition in non-small cell lung cancer. Profiled with immunoSEQ multiplex PCR; TCRdb holds only in-frame clones, not every one. The sample carries approximately 2,000 clones, 65% recorded once. The specimen was non-adjacent lung tissue. All receptors derive from a human donor with non-small cell lung cancer. Both conserved end residues are part of each CDR3. Each record gives: J gene, V gene, CDR3 length, clone size, D gene, CDR3 DNA, CDR3 protein. The D gene is left open where the match is weak. Size values are once, few and many counts, or a class for expanded clones, and some rows have none.

j_gene: TRBJ1-4
v_gene: TRBV11-3
len: 14
abundance: .
d_gene: .
CDR3nt: TGTGCCAGCAGCTTAGAGGGCCTTAATGAAAAACTGTTTTTT
CDR3aa: CASSLEGLNEKLFF

j_gene: TRBJ1-4
v_gene: TRBV9
len: 15
abundance: .
d_gene: TRBD1
CDR3nt: TGTGCCAGCAGCGCCGCCGGGACAGGGGGGGAAAAACTGTTTTTT
CDR3aa: CASSAAGTGGEKLFF

j_gene: TRBJ1-6
v_gene: TRBV18
len: 15
abundance: large
d_gene: TRBD1
CDR3nt: TGTGCCAGCTCACCACCTGGACAGGGGAATTCACCCCTCCACTTT
CDR3aa: CASSPPGQGNSPLHF

j_gene: TRBJ2-1
v_gene: TRBV9
len: 14
abundance: few
d_gene: TRBD2
CDR3nt: TGTGCCAGCAGCGGACGACTAGCGGGCGATGAGCAGTTCTTC
CDR3aa: CASSGRLAGDEQFF

j_gene: TRBJ2-3
v_gene: TRBV11-2
len: 16
abundance: .
d_gene: .
CDR3nt: TGTGCCAGCAGCGGGCGGGTCAGCTCGGGCACAGATACGCAGTATTTT
CDR3aa: CASSGRVSSGTDTQYF

j_gene: TRBJ1-2
v_gene: TRBV11-2
len: 14
abundance: once
d_gene: .
CDR3nt: TGTGCCAGCAGCTTAAATGCGATAGGGGTTGGCTACACCTTC
CDR3aa: CASSLNAIGVGYTF

j_gene: TRBJ2-1
v_gene: TRBV9
len: 15
abundance: .
d_gene: TRBD2
CDR3nt: TGTGCCAGCAGCGTAGCGGGAGGGCCGGAGAATGAGCAGTTCTTC
CDR3aa: CASSVAGGPENEQFF

j_gene: TRBJ2-3
v_gene: TRBV29-1
len: 16
abundance: few
d_gene: .
CDR3nt: TGCAGCGTTGAAATCCCCGGCGGCTCAAGCACAGATACGCAGTATTTT
CDR3aa: CSVEIPGGSSTDTQYF

j_gene: TRBJ1-1
v_gene: TRBV6-5
len: 14
abundance: .
d_gene: .
CDR3nt: TGTGCCAGCAGTTTCATGCGGGGGATCACTGAAGCTTTCTTT
CDR3aa: CASSFMRGITEAFF

j_gene: TRBJ1-3
v_gene: TRBV11-2
len: 17
abundance: .
d_gene: .
CDR3nt: TGTGCCAGCAGCTTCCGGGACACGGTTCTGAGTGGAAACACCATATATTTT
CDR3aa: CASSFRDTVLSGNTIYF

j_gene: TRBJ2-7
v_gene: TRBV4-3
len: 14
abundance: .
d_gene: .
CDR3nt: TGCGCCAGCAGCCAAGTTGCGGGCGTATACGAGCAGTACTTC
CDR3aa: CASSQVAGVYEQYF

j_gene: TRBJ2-3
v_gene: TRBV5-4
len: 14
abundance: .
d_gene: .
CDR3nt: TGTGCCAGCAGCTTTGGGGCAGACACAGATACGCAGTATTTT
CDR3aa: CASSFGADTDTQYF

j_gene: TRBJ1-3
v_gene: TRBV7-9
len: 16
abundance: .
d_gene: .
CDR3nt: TGTGCCAGCAGCTTAAGTGGGGGGGCAGGCGGAAACACCATATATTTT
CDR3aa: CASSLSGGAGGNTIYF

j_gene: TRBJ1-5
v_gene: TRBV7-2
len: 15
abundance: .
d_gene: .
CDR3nt: TGTGCCAGCAGTGTAACGGGGTCTCAAAATCAGCCCCAGCATTTT
CDR3aa: CASSVTGSQNQPQHF

j_gene: TRBJ2-2
v_gene: TRBV7-2
len: 14
abundance: .
d_gene: .
CDR3nt: TGTGCCAGCAGCGCAAACCGGGGGACCGGGGAGCTGTTTTTT
CDR3aa: CASSANRGTGELFF

j_gene: TRBJ1-1
v_gene: TRBV5-5
len: 16
abundance: .
d_gene: TRBD1
CDR3nt: TGTGCCAGCAGCGCCCGACAGGGGGCGAGAGGCACTGAAGCTTTCTTT
CDR3aa: CASSARQGARGTEAFF

j_gene: TRBJ2-7
v_gene: TRBV7-3
len: 14
abundance: .
d_gene: TRBD2
CDR3nt: TGTGCCAGCAGCTCACTAGCGGGAGCAACCGAGCAGTACTTC
CDR3aa: CASSSLAGATEQYF

j_gene: TRBJ1-2
v_gene: TRBV11-2
len: 14
abundance: .
d_gene: .
CDR3nt: TGTGCCAGCAGCTTTAACGGACACGGGAGGCGCTACACCTTC
CDR3aa: CASSFNGHGRRYTF

j_gene: TRBJ1-1
v_gene: TRBV7-6
len: 14
abundance: .
d_gene: .
CDR3nt: TGTGCCAGCAGCTCCACTAGAGGGATGACTGAAGCTTTCTTT
CDR3aa: CASSSTRGMTEAFF

j_gene: TRBJ2-3
v_gene: TRBV7-2
len: 14
abundance: .
d_gene: .
CDR3nt: TGTGCCAGCAGCTTAGCGGCAGGGGGGGATACGCAGTATTTT
CDR3aa: CASSLAAGGDTQYF

j_gene: TRBJ2-3
v_gene: TRBV19
len: 14
abundance: few
d_gene: TRBD1
CDR3nt: TGTGCCAGTAGCGACAGGGTTGGAGCAGATACGCAGTATTTT
CDR3aa: CASSDRVGADTQYF

j_gene: TRBJ1-4
v_gene: TRBV2
len: 15
abundance: once
d_gene: TRBD1
CDR3nt: TGTGCCAGCAGCCCTAACAGGGGTAGGGGTGAAAAACTGTTTTTT
CDR3aa: CASSPNRGRGEKLFF

j_gene: TRBJ1-5
v_gene: TRBV4-1
len: 16
abundance: .
d_gene: .
CDR3nt: TGCGCCAGCAGCCAAGAAGGACTTAATAGCAATCAGCCCCAGCATTTT
CDR3aa: CASSQEGLNSNQPQHF

j_gene: TRBJ1-1
v_gene: TRBV11-2
len: 18
abundance: .
d_gene: .
CDR3nt: TGTGCCAGCAGCTTAGATGTGTTTCGTGGCACAGGGCGCACTGAAGCTTTCTTT
CDR3aa: CASSLDVFRGTGRTEAFF

j_gene: TRBJ2-5
v_gene: TRBV7-9
len: 15
abundance: .
d_gene: TRBD1
CDR3nt: TGTGCCAGCAACACAGGGGACCAGAAACAAGAGACCCAGTACTTC
CDR3aa: CASNTGDQKQETQYF

j_gene: TRBJ1-3
v_gene: TRBV19
len: 15
abundance: .
d_gene: .
CDR3nt: TGTGCCAGTAGCACGCGTGGAGGGACTGGAAACACCATATATTTT
CDR3aa: CASSTRGGTGNTIYF

j_gene: TRBJ1-2
v_gene: TRBV19
len: 15
abundance: once
d_gene: TRBD1
CDR3nt: TGTGCCAGTAGTCCACAGGGGGTCGGAGTATATGGCTACACCTTC
CDR3aa: CASSPQGVGVYGYTF

j_gene: TRBJ2-7
v_gene: TRBV5-1
len: 14
abundance: .
d_gene: TRBD2
CDR3nt: TGCGCCAGCAGCTTGTTTAGCGGGACCTACGAGCAGTACTTC
CDR3aa: CASSLFSGTYEQYF

j_gene: TRBJ1-1
v_gene: TRBV7-9
len: 14
abundance: .
d_gene: .
CDR3nt: TGTGCCAGCAGCTTAACGGGGGGGAGGACTGAAGCTTTCTTT
CDR3aa: CASSLTGGRTEAFF

j_gene: TRBJ2-1
v_gene: TRBV19
len: 13
abundance: .
d_gene: TRBD1
CDR3nt: TGTGCCAGCTTTGGACAGGGAGGAGATGAGCAGTTCTTC
CDR3aa: CASFGQGGDEQFF

j_gene: TRBJ1-1
v_gene: TRBV27
len: 15
abundance: .
d_gene: TRBD1
CDR3nt: TGTGCCAGCAGACCTCTCCCCCAGACAGGGGGCGAGGCTTTCTTT
CDR3aa: CASRPLPQTGGEAFF

j_gene: TRBJ2-7
v_gene: TRBV7-8
len: 16
abundance: .
d_gene: TRBD2
CDR3nt: TGTGCCAGCAGTTCCGGACTAGCGGGAAGTATCTACGAGCAGTACTTC
CDR3aa: CASSSGLAGSIYEQYF

j_gene: TRBJ2-1
v_gene: TRBV7-6
len: 17
abundance: .
d_gene: TRBD1
CDR3nt: TGTGCCAGCAGCTTATCCCCCACGGGACAGAAGTCCAATGAGCAGTTCTTC
CDR3aa: CASSLSPTGQKSNEQFF

j_gene: TRBJ1-5
v_gene: TRBV18
len: 16
abundance: .
d_gene: TRBD1
CDR3nt: TGTGCCAGCTCACCACCGGGTCGACAGGGCGTTCAGCCCCAGCATTTT
CDR3aa: CASSPPGRQGVQPQHF

j_gene: TRBJ2-7
v_gene: TRBV18
len: 14
abundance: .
d_gene: TRBD2
CDR3nt: TGTGCCAGCTCACCACGGACTAGGAAATACGAGCAGTACTTC
CDR3aa: CASSPRTRKYEQYF

j_gene: TRBJ1-6
v_gene: TRBV7-9
len: 14
abundance: few
d_gene: .
CDR3nt: TGTGCCAGCAGCTTAGGGGAGGGAAATTCACCCCTCCACTTT
CDR3aa: CASSLGEGNSPLHF

j_gene: TRBJ1-1
v_gene: TRBV12-5
len: 18
abundance: .
d_gene: .
CDR3nt: TGTGCTAGTGGTTTGGTACTTTCGGGAACCGGGAGTAACACTGAAGCTTTCTTT
CDR3aa: CASGLVLSGTGSNTEAFF

j_gene: TRBJ1-3
v_gene: TRBV7-3
len: 15
abundance: .
d_gene: .
CDR3nt: TGTGCCAGCAGCGTTTCCCCAGGGTCTGGAAACACCATATATTTT
CDR3aa: CASSVSPGSGNTIYF

j_gene: TRBJ2-1
v_gene: TRBV7-3
len: 15
abundance: .
d_gene: .
CDR3nt: TGTGCCAGCAGCTTACAACAGGGTCCGTCCGTTGGGCAGTTCTTC
CDR3aa: CASSLQQGPSVGQFF

j_gene: TRBJ1-5
v_gene: TRBV5-4
len: 15
abundance: .
d_gene: .
CDR3nt: TGTGCCAGCAGCCCAGGACACCTATACAATCAGCCCCAGCATTTT
CDR3aa: CASSPGHLYNQPQHF

j_gene: TRBJ1-5
v_gene: TRBV15
len: 15
abundance: .
d_gene: TRBD1
CDR3nt: TGTGCCACCGCGTCACAGGGGCCAGGGGTCCAGCCCCAGCATTTT
CDR3aa: CATASQGPGVQPQHF

j_gene: TRBJ2-3
v_gene: TRBV9
len: 16
abundance: .
d_gene: TRBD1
CDR3nt: TGTGCCAGCAGCAGAGAGGGGACAGGGAAGGTGGATACGCAGTATTTT
CDR3aa: CASSREGTGKVDTQYF

j_gene: TRBJ1-1
v_gene: TRBV29-1
len: 14
abundance: .
d_gene: .
CDR3nt: TGCAGCGTTGTGATTGGGGCAGGGGCCACTGAAGCTTTCTTT
CDR3aa: CSVVIGAGATEAFF

j_gene: TRBJ2-5
v_gene: TRBV19
len: 13
abundance: few
d_gene: .
CDR3nt: TGTGCCAGTAGTATCGAGGGAACAGAGACCCAGTACTTC
CDR3aa: CASSIEGTETQYF

j_gene: TRBJ1-1
v_gene: TRBV15
len: 13
abundance: .
d_gene: .
CDR3nt: TGTGCCACCAGCAGAGACCAGAACACTGAAGCTTTCTTT
CDR3aa: CATSRDQNTEAFF

j_gene: TRBJ1-6
v_gene: TRBV7-2
len: 15
abundance: .
d_gene: TRBD1
CDR3nt: TGTGCCAGCAGCTTAGGGGCAGGGGGCGGTTCACCCCTCCACTTT
CDR3aa: CASSLGAGGGSPLHF

j_gene: TRBJ2-5
v_gene: TRBV7-2
len: 14
abundance: .
d_gene: TRBD1
CDR3nt: TGTGCCAGCAGCTCAAACAGGGGAAAGGAGACCCAGTACTTC
CDR3aa: CASSSNRGKETQYF

j_gene: TRBJ2-3
v_gene: TRBV7-8
len: 13
abundance: few
d_gene: .
CDR3nt: TGTGCCAGCAGCTTAGATAGGGGGGATACGCAGTATTTT
CDR3aa: CASSLDRGDTQYF

j_gene: TRBJ2-7
v_gene: TRBV7-2
len: 12
abundance: .
d_gene: .
CDR3nt: TGTGCCAGCAGCTTAATCGGTTACGAGCAGTACTTC
CDR3aa: CASSLIGYEQYF

j_gene: TRBJ2-7
v_gene: TRBV5-6
len: 13
abundance: .
d_gene: .
CDR3nt: TGTGCCAGCAGCTTGGCCAGCTCCTACGAGCAGTACTTC
CDR3aa: CASSLASSYEQYF

j_gene: TRBJ2-5
v_gene: TRBV4-3
len: 16
abundance: .
d_gene: TRBD2
CDR3nt: TGCGCCAGCAGCCACGGACTAGCGGGCTTACTAGAGACCCAGTACTTC
CDR3aa: CASSHGLAGLLETQYF

j_gene: TRBJ2-5
v_gene: TRBV7-9
len: 18
abundance: .
d_gene: TRBD2
CDR3nt: TGTGCCAGCAGCTTGGGATCCTCTAGCGGGGGGGCCGAAGAGACCCAGTACTTC
CDR3aa: CASSLGSSSGGAEETQYF

j_gene: TRBJ1-2
v_gene: TRBV5-5
len: 15
abundance: .
d_gene: TRBD1
CDR3nt: TGTGCCAGCAGCTTAGACAGGGGGCAAGTGTATGGCTACACCTTC
CDR3aa: CASSLDRGQVYGYTF

j_gene: TRBJ2-7
v_gene: TRBV19
len: 14
abundance: .
d_gene: .
CDR3nt: TGTGCCAGTAGTATAGAGACAGCCTCGCGGGAGCAGTACTTC
CDR3aa: CASSIETASREQYF

j_gene: TRBJ2-2
v_gene: TRBV21-1
len: 14
abundance: large
d_gene: .
CDR3nt: TGTGCCAGCAGTAGGACAGGGTCCACCGGGGAGCTGTTTTTT
CDR3aa: CASSRTGSTGELFF

j_gene: TRBJ2-5
v_gene: TRBV18
len: 15
abundance: .
d_gene: .
CDR3nt: TGTGCCAGCTCAGCTCGTCCCGGGGGTAGGGAGACCCAGTACTTC
CDR3aa: CASSARPGGRETQYF

j_gene: TRBJ1-2
v_gene: TRBV7-2
len: 14
abundance: .
d_gene: TRBD1
CDR3nt: TGTGCCAGCAGCGGCCGGGACAGGGGAGGAGGCTACACCTTC
CDR3aa: CASSGRDRGGGYTF

j_gene: TRBJ2-1
v_gene: TRBV7-2
len: 17
abundance: .
d_gene: TRBD2
CDR3nt: TGTGCCAGCAGCTTAGCCCTAGCGGAGAGCTCCTACAATGAGCAGTTCTTC
CDR3aa: CASSLALAESSYNEQFF

j_gene: TRBJ2-3
v_gene: TRBV9
len: 16
abundance: .
d_gene: TRBD2
CDR3nt: TGTGCCAGCAGCGTAGTGGAGGGAGGGCCAACAGATACGCAGTATTTT
CDR3aa: CASSVVEGGPTDTQYF